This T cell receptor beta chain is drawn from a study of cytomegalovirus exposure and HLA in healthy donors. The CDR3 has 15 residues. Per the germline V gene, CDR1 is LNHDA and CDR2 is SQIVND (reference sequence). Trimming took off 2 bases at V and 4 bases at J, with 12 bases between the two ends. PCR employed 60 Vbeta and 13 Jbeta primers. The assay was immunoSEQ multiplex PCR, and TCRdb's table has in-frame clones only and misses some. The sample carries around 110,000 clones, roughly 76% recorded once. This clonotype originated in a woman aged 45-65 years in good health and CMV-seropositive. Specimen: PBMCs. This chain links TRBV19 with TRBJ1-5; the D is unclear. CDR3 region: CASSILNSLNQPQHF. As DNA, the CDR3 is TGTGCCAGTAGTATACTCAACAGTTTAAATCAGCCCCAGCATTTT.